This TCR beta chain is from a study of blood T cells in healthy people across ages. A note on this clonotype: The antigen is not known.

CDR1 and CDR2 (germline): SQVTM, ANQGSEA. The CDR3 consists of 12 residues. V lost 7 bases and J 2 bases, leaving 11 bases between the germline ends. Primed by a sample-barcoded 5' primer and a J-beta primer mix, a second PCR proceeded for about 6 to 12 cycles. Every sample produced at least 2.5 million CDR3-containing paired-end reads. From the 5' RACE reads, TCRdb called clonotypes with MiXCR, one entry per CDR3 protein. The sample yields just over 1 million distinct CDR3 sequences, around 45% seen once. General study findings and limits: Shifts in expanded clonotypes may have been confounded by donor CMV status, which was unknown.

The chain recombines TRBV29-1 with TRBJ1-1; D not resolved. This sequence originates from an older woman in good health. Specimen: blood. The CDR3 protein is CSGRTANTEAFF. DNA for the CDR3: TGCAGCGGACGGACGGCAAACACTGAAGCTTTCTTT.